This T cell receptor (beta chain) emerged from a study of T cells in Graves' hyperthyroidism and ophthalmopathy. Overall study context: At initial diagnosis, before any treatment had begun, peripheral blood was obtained.

Overall study results and limits: Onset of ophthalmopathy came a median approximately 6.8 months after the model predicted it.

This clonotype was detected ten times or more. Its antigen is unidentified. The CDR3 consists of 15 residues. Deletions cut 4 bases from V and 3 bases from J, with 16 bases between. Patients were excluded for uncontrolled infection, other autoimmune disease, pregnancy or lactation. On the basis of clinical symptoms, serum thyroxine and TRAb, thyroid ultrasound and orbital computed tomography, diagnoses were made. TCR beta CDR3 region amplification was performed from RNA transcripts. Researchers ran a first-round RT-PCR on the TCR CDR3 using the HTBI primer set. TCRdb re-called the multiplex PCR reads with MiXCR, one entry per CDR3 protein. The sample lists under 800,000 distinct CDR3 sequences, 14% occurring once.

Sequencing was performed on blood. V gene TRBV5-7 combines with J gene TRBJ1-1; D uncertain. TRBV5-7 has ORF status, its function being uncertain. The sequence was collected from a woman between 18 and 30 years old with Graves' hyperthyroidism. The CDR3 DNA sequence: TGTGCCAGCAGCCAAGGGCCTCTGCAGTACACTGAAGCTTTCTTT. Its translation: CASSQGPLQYTEAFF.